Following are 3 T cell receptor beta chains from one sample sequenced in a study of cytomegalovirus exposure and HLA in healthy donors. The table came from immunoSEQ multiplex PCR; TCRdb's copy has only in-frame clones and leaves some out. This sample has around 150,000 clones, with 85% to 90% found just once. Sequenced: PBMCs. These receptors were collected from a woman between 18 and 29 years old in good health and CMV-seropositive.

Only one count was recorded for this clone. This chain links TRBV29-1 with TRBJ2-7, with TRBD1 identical over 9 bases. The trim removed 6 bases at V and 9 bases at J, leaving 12 bases unmatched. Germline V CDR1 and CDR2: SQVTM, ANQGSEA. The length of the CDR3 is 13 residues. The CDR3 nucleotides are TGCAGCGTCCAAGACAGGGGGGTACTAACGCAGTACTTC. Translated, it gives CSVQDRGVLTQYF.

This rearrangement joins TRBV7-2 to TRBJ2-3, with 9 bases fitting TRBD1. This CDR3 is built from 18 residues. The germline V gene has CDR1 SGHTA and CDR2 FQGNSA. Trimming removed 0 bases from V and 4 bases from J; junction bases left unmatched: 11. CDR3 nucleotides: TGTGCCAGCAGCTTAGCCCCCGGACAGGGGATGATAGCAGATACGCAGTATTTT. This sequence encodes CASSLAPGQGMIADTQYF. Filled out from reference TRBV7-2 and TRBJ2-3, the complete variable domain reads GAGVSQSPSNKVTEKGKDVELRCDPISGHTALYWYRQSLGQGLEFLIYFQGNSAPDKSGLPSDRFSAERTGGSVSTLTIQRTQQEDSAVYLCASSLAPGQGMIADTQYFGPGTRLTVL.

The CDR3 region is CASSPTGIPYEQYF. The CDR3 region has the DNA TGTGCCAGCAGCCCCACAGGGATCCCCTACGAGCAGTACTTC. The chain uses TRBV11-2 and TRBJ2-7; D might be TRBD1 (6 bases). Germline V gene lookup returns CDR1 SGHAT and CDR2 FQNNGV. CDR3 length: 14 residues. Trimming removed 5 bases at V and 2 bases at J, with 13 bases between.